Below, 17 T cell receptor beta chains from the same sample are listed, as sequenced in a study of T cells expressing NK-cell markers. Each CDR3 protein gets one entry in TCRdb, which reprocessed the 5' RACE reads and gives no DNA. The listing records 500,000 to 700,000 distinct CDR3 sequences. Sequencing used blood T cells: a sorted CD56 or NKG2C T cell subset, CD4+ or CD8+ T cells, or bulk PBMC T cells (not recorded which). The origin of the receptors is a man aged 18 to 29 in good health.

The chain is built from TRBV20-1 and TRBJ2-2; there is no DNA to check the TCRdb D call of TRBD1. Germline-derived CDR1 and CDR2 are DFQATT and SNEGSKA (reference sequence). CDR3 length: 16 amino acids. The CDR3 is CSSRRKDRNTGELFFF.

The chain is built from TRBV4-3 and TRBJ2-2; lacking DNA, the TRBD2 call made by TCRdb goes unchecked. The CDR3 contains 16 residues. Germline values: CDR1 LGHNA, CDR2 YSLEER. This CDR3 reads CASSRELAGATGELFF.

V is TRBV20-1 and J is TRBJ1-2. The germline V gene has CDR1 DFQATT and CDR2 SNEGSKA (reference sequence). CDR3 length equals 13 residues. CDR3 sequence: CSAHGGPNYGYTF.

This chain joins TRBV6-2 or TRBV6-3 and TRBJ2-1; absent DNA, TCRdb's TRBD2 call cannot be checked. The length of the CDR3 is 15 residues. CDR1 is MNHEY, CDR2 SVGEGT, per germline. The CDR3 protein is CASMASGRLNNEQFF.

V and J are TRBV5-6 and TRBJ2-1; TCRdb picks TRBD1, but there is no DNA to check that call. CDR1 SGHDT and CDR2 YYEEEE come from the germline V gene. The length of the CDR3 is 13 residues. CDR3 in amino acids: CASSFQGKNEQFF.

CDR3 residues: CASSPAEAGLNEQFF. The chain carries TRBV11-2 and TRBJ2-1; TCRdb selects TRBD1, and the lack of DNA leaves this call unchecked. There are 15 residues in the CDR3. Germline V CDR1 and CDR2: SGHAT, FQNNGV.

This chain uses TRBV24-1 with TRBJ2-2. The CDR3 is made up of 16 amino acids. The germline V gene has CDR1 KGHDR and CDR2 SFDVKD. The CDR3 sequence is CATSDPLRSNTGELFF.

The CDR3 spells CSAREPPRPGDPYEQYF. V gene TRBV20-1 combines with J gene TRBJ2-7; with no DNA, the TCRdb D assignment of TRBD1 cannot be verified. Germline V gene data show CDR1 as DFQATT and CDR2 as SNEGSKA (reference sequence). This CDR3 is 17 amino acids long.

This sequence joins TRBV12-3 or TRBV12-4 and TRBJ2-2; the D call of TRBD1 rests on TCRdb alone, since no DNA is present to check it. The CDR3 extends over 13 amino acids. The CDR3 sequence is CASRKQGTGELFF.

The chain joins TRBV10-3 to TRBJ1-6. Germline loops: CDR1 ENHRY, CDR2 SYGVKD. CDR3 length equals 16 residues. The CDR3 loop reads CAISESAGGANSPLHF.

The chain is built from TRBV12-3 or TRBV12-4 and TRBJ1-5. CDR3 length: 18 amino acids. CDR3 in amino acids: CASSPSNPTPYSNQPQHF.

The V gene is TRBV27, the J gene TRBJ2-1; the D gene TCRdb calls, TRBD1, cannot be checked with no DNA. This CDR3 has 15 residues. The germline gives CDR1 MNHEY, CDR2 SMNVEV (reference sequence). CDR3 region: CASRTGLLAYNEQFF.

The J gene is TRBJ2-7, the V gene TRBV21-1; the D call of TRBD1 rests on TCRdb alone, since no DNA is present to check it. TRBV21-1 is noted as a pseudogene. The CDR3 runs 16 residues. Here the CDR3 reads CASSTNPGHPPYEQYF.

V gene TRBV5-8 combines with J gene TRBJ2-1; TCRdb outputs TRBD1, but without DNA this stays unchecked. The CDR3 is 13 residues long. Per germline, CDR1 SGHTS and CDR2 YDEGEE. CDR3 in amino acids: CASSFPVRPEQFF.

The chain employs TRBV6-5 and TRBJ1-1. Germline V lookup: CDR1 MNHEY, CDR2 SVGAGI. This CDR3 region has 15 residues. The CDR3 sequence is CASSYSSRRDTEAFF.

The V and J genes are TRBV5-1 and TRBJ1-2; TCRdb's D gene call, TRBD1, goes unchecked for lack of DNA. Germline CDR1 and CDR2: SGHRS and YFSETQ. This CDR3 spans 14 amino acids. CDR3 amino acids: CASSGGQTIYGYTF. Together with reference TRBV5-1 and TRBJ1-2, the CDR3 gives the full variable domain: KAGVTQTPRYLIKTRGQQVTLSCSPISGHRSVSWYQQTPGQGLQFLFEYFSETQRNKGNFPGRFSGRQFSNSRSEMNVSTLELGDSALYLCASSGGQTIYGYTFGSGTRLTVV.

The rearrangement joins TRBV20-1 to TRBJ2-1; TCRdb gives TRBD2 as the D gene, but with no DNA this cannot be confirmed. Germline CDR1 is DFQATT and CDR2 is SNEGSKA (reference sequence). CDR3 length: 13 amino acids. The CDR3 here is CSVLAGAYNEQFF.